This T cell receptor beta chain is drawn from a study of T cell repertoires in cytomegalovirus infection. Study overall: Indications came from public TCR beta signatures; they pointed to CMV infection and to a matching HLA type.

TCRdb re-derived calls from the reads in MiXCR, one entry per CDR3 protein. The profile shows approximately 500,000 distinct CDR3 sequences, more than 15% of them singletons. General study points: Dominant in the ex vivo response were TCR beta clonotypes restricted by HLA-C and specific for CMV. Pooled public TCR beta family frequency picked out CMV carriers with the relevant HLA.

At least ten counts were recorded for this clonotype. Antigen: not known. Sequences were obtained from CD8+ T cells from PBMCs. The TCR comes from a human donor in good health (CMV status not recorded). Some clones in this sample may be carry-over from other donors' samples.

For the CDR3, the DNA is TGTGCCAGCAGTTTTAGAACGACGAGGACCTCTGGGGCCAACGTCCTGACTTTC. Protein product: CASSFRTTRTSGANVLTF. The V call is TRBV12-3 or TRBV12-4, the J call TRBJ2-6; no clear D gene. The CDR3 is 18 residues long. V lost 3 bases to trimming and J lost 0 bases, with 15 bases between them.